The source of this T cell receptor (beta chain) is a study of T cell repertoires in cytomegalovirus infection. Study-wide findings and caveats: The ex vivo response was dominated by HLA-C-restricted CMV-specific TCR beta clonotypes. Identification of carriers of CMV plus the relevant HLA was achieved through cumulative public TCR beta family frequency.

V lost 1 base and J lost 4; bases outside the gene matches: 6. The CDR3 runs to 16 residues. Per the germline V gene, CDR1 is MGHRA and CDR2 is YSYEKL. TCRdb ran MiXCR on the reads and lists one entry per CDR3 protein. In the table there are more than 500,000 distinct CDR3 sequences, more than 15% of which are singletons. With respect to this clonotype: What it binds is unknown.

The clonotype was recovered from a human donor in good health (CMV status not recorded). Some clones in this sample may be carry-over from other donors' samples. Source material: CD8+ T cells from PBMCs. The chain joins TRBV4-1 to TRBJ2-2; 7 bases agree with TRBD2. The CDR3 loop reads CASSQGGGFVTGELFF. As DNA, the CDR3 is TGCGCCAGCAGCCAAGGGGGGGGATTTGTCACCGGGGAGCTGTTTTTT.